These 4 T cell receptor beta chains were all obtained from the same sample, sequenced in a study of CDR3 diversity in severe acne. MiXCR, run by TCRdb on the PCR reads, gives a single entry per CDR3 protein. In the table there are more than 70,000 distinct CDR3 sequences, roughly half of which are singletons. The sequenced material came from blood. The receptors were gathered from a male donor in good health, serving as a control.

Written as DNA, the CDR3 is TGCAGCGTCTCCGGGACAGGGCCAAGCAATGAGCAGTTCTTC. Amino acids: CSVSGTGPSNEQFF. The gene calls are TRBV29-1 and TRBJ2-1, with 9 bases lining up with TRBD1. Looked up from germline, CDR1 is SQVTM and CDR2 is ANQGSEA. After removal of 6 bases from V and 6 bases from J, the junction contained 9 bases not matched to a gene. The length of the CDR3 is 14 residues.

The chain couples TRBV7-9 to TRBJ1-1, with a tentative D call TRBD1 (5 bases). Germline V gene data show CDR1 as SEHNR and CDR2 as FQNEAQ (reference sequence). CDR3 size: 14 residues. V lost 3 bases, J lost 4 bases, and 12 bases lay in between. The CDR3, as DNA: TGTGCCAGCAGCTTCACCTGGGGGGGCACTGAAGCTTTCTTT. Its protein product is CASSFTWGGTEAFF.

This clonotype was picked up a small number of times. The CDR3: CSAGRTGVSYEQYF. Written as DNA, the CDR3 is TGCAGTGCTGGTAGGACAGGGGTCTCCTACGAGCAGTACTTC. This chain connects TRBV20-1 to TRBJ2-7, with 9 bases matching TRBD1. The CDR3 loop spans 14 amino acids. Trimming cost V 5 bases and J 0 bases; bases outside gene matches: 5. The germline gives CDR1 DFQATT, CDR2 SNEGSKA (reference sequence).

The chain combines TRBV2 with TRBJ1-5; D not resolved. The germline V gene has CDR1 SNHLY and CDR2 FYNNEI. This CDR3 has 16 amino acids. V lost 4 bases and J 6 bases, leaving 19 bases between the germline ends. For the CDR3, the DNA is TGTGCCAGCAGTGGGGCCCATGGCGAAAGGAGTCAGCCCCAGCATTTT. It codes for CASSGAHGERSQPQHF.